This T cell receptor (beta chain) was identified during a study of cytomegalovirus exposure and HLA in healthy donors. The PCR contained 60 Vbeta and 13 Jbeta primers. Some clones are missing from TCRdb's copy, which holds only in-frame ones; the method was immunoSEQ multiplex PCR. The repertoire holds approximately 150,000 clones, with 84% as singletons. Deletions cut 4 bases from V and 4 bases from J, with 14 bases between. CDR1 is MGHRA, CDR2 YSYEKL, per germline. This CDR3 region has 15 residues. Input material: PBMCs. The genes are TRBV4-1 and TRBJ2-4; D not certain. The TCR was taken from a man between 18 and 29 years old in good health and CMV-seronegative. The DNA of the CDR3 is TGCGCCAGCAGCCGCGCAGGTTCTCTGAAAAACATTCAGTACTTC. As protein: CASSRAGSLKNIQYF.